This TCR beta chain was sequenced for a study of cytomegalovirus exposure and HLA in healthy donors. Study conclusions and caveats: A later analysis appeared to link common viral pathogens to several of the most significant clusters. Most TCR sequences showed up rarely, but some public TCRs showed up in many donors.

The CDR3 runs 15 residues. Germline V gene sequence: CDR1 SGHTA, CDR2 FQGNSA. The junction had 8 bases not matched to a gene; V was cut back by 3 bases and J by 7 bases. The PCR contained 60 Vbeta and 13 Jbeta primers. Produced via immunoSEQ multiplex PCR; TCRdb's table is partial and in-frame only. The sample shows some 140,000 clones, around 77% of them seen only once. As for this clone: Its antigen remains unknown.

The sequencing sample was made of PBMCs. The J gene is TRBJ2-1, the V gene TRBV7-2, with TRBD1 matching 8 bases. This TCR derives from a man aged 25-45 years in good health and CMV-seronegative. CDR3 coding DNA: TGTGCCAGCAGCTTCAGACAGGGGTCCTGGAATGAGCAGTTCTTC. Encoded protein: CASSFRQGSWNEQFF. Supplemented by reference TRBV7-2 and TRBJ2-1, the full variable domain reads GAGVSQSPSNKVTEKGKDVELRCDPISGHTALYWYRQSLGQGLEFLIYFQGNSAPDKSGLPSDRFSAERTGGSVSTLTIQRTQQEDSAVYLCASSFRQGSWNEQFFGPGTRLTVL.